This T cell receptor beta chain was recorded in a study of a mutant IDH1 vaccine in newly diagnosed glioma. Study as a whole: Beginning 4-6 weeks after radiotherapy alone, or with temozolomide cycles, vaccination took place. Previous treatment comprised radiotherapy, temozolomide, or both, mostly both.

This clone was picked up one time. No antigen is known for it. As to time point: week 11, during vaccination. Each vaccine dose was 300 ug of mutant IDH1 20-mer peptide, with topical imiquimod. In every donor, the tumor was a new WHO grade 3 or 4 IDH1-mutant, ATRX-lost astrocytoma. Produced via immunoSEQ multiplex PCR; TCRdb's table is partial and in-frame only. The sample includes over 95,000 clones, around 90% seen only once; the top ten take 0.55% to 0.7%. Germline CDR1 KGHSH, CDR2 LQKENI. The CDR3 is made up of 17 amino acids. V was cut by 3 bases and J by 0 bases, with 12 bases left in between. The sample here was PBMCs, taken from a glioma patient whose treatment included an IDH1 peptide vaccine. The V and J genes are TRBV18 and TRBJ2-6; D uncertain. The source is a woman in her 50s with glioma. The CDR3, as DNA: TGTGCCAGCTCACCCCCGGACGGAGACTCTGGGGCCAACGTCCTGACTTTC. It encodes CASSPPDGDSGANVLTF.